This T cell receptor (beta chain) stems from a study of Graves' ophthalmopathy and Graves' hyperthyroidism. Using RNA transcripts, the TCR beta CDR3 regions were amplified. First-round RT-PCR with HTBI primers preceded a second-round multiplex PCR. MiXCR, run by TCRdb on the multiplex PCR reads, gives a single entry per CDR3 protein. Counted here are 560,000 or so distinct CDR3 sequences, about two fifths occurring once; the ten biggest clones make up roughly 4%. This clonotype was seen many times. What it binds is unknown. The germline V gene has CDR1 SGHDN and CDR2 FVKESK. The CDR3 totals 15 residues. Deletions cut 2 bases from V and 6 bases from J, with 14 bases between. Other autoimmune diseases, uncontrolled infections, pregnancy or lactation ruled patients out of participation. Findings of the study overall: In blood appeared most of the expanded thyroid clonotypes whose frequency exceeded 0.001.

The sample taken for sequencing was peripheral blood or thyroid tissue (not recorded which). The rearrangement uses TRBV14 and TRBJ1-5; D ambiguous. The sequence was collected from an adult man with Graves' hyperthyroidism. The CDR3 here is CASSQWEQRGQPQHF. CDR3 bases: TGTGCCAGCAGCCAATGGGAACAGCGCGGTCAGCCCCAGCATTTT.